This T cell receptor beta chain was recorded in a study of blood T cell repertoires in COVID-19 (dated by TCRdb to the early 2020s). For context, the study as a whole: Samples from collaborators originated in the United States, Italy and Spain and spanned both the acute and convalescent phases of COVID-19. HLA class I and class II types, where available, came from metadata supplied by the sample provider rather than from assay-based typing. The repertoires were released in a freely available public database intended as a resource for research on the immune response to SARS-CoV-2. Sample metadata almost always included a de-identified subject ID, COVID-19 status, age in years and sex. The samples were drawn from two sources: the first 160 participants of the ongoing ImmuneRACE study, and some 1,300 subjects contributed by 6 global collaborators. The prospective study material was composed of cDNA or gDNA derived from T cells, B-cell-depleted T cells, or PBMCs. Deeply sampled blood TCRbeta repertoires from subjects exposed to, actively infected with, or recovered from COVID-19 were included in the dataset.

In the case of this clone: The antigen it binds to is not known. No clone much larger than this one lies a single base away; base qualities are absent.

Study-level results and caveats: Clinical and demographic metadata were provided uncurated, with the amount varying by source and participant.

TCRbeta CDR3 regions were amplified from genomic DNA using the immunoSEQ Assay, a bias-controlled multiplex PCR. The study's own analysis went as follows. The number of nucleated cells in each sample was estimated by amplification of reference gene primers within the assay. To quantify the absolute abundance of each unique TCRbeta CDR3 rearrangement, sequence reads were collapsed and filtered. For each sample, productive Simpson clonality was calculated as the square root of Simpson's diversity index over productive rearrangements. TCRdb mirrors the immuneACCESS table, restricted to in-frame sequences. Some clones are absent from its copies; in checked studies, under half trace to an unresolved V gene, and the reason for the others is unknown. V and J calls and clone size come straight from that table; D and trimming were deduced from the DNA. In this sample the table shows around 100,000 clones, around nine tenths of which occur a single time. The ten top clones hold around 4.6% of the sample.

Whole blood was collected in K2EDTA tubes by collaborating institutions according to the institutions' own protocols. Collaborator samples were shipped for TCRbeta analysis as frozen whole blood, isolated PBMCs, or DNA extracted from either sample type. The material sequenced was peripheral blood. The clonotype was recovered from a man aged 35 to 55 with acute or convalescent COVID-19.

Here the CDR3 is given as CASTGTDHAFF. Read as DNA, the sequence is TGTGCCAGCACGGGGACAGATCATGCTTTCTTT. The chain was built from TRBV3-1 (or the pseudogene TRBV3-2) and TRBJ1-1; a stretch of 7 junction bases matches TRBD1. Looking up the germline V gene (reference sequence) yields CDR1 LGHDT and CDR2 YNNKEL. There are 11 amino acids in the CDR3, from cysteine to phenylalanine inclusive. The CDR3 DNA has 33 bases and is translated from base 1. Clipping removes 7 bases from V and 11 bases from J, with 7 as the unmatched junction base count.